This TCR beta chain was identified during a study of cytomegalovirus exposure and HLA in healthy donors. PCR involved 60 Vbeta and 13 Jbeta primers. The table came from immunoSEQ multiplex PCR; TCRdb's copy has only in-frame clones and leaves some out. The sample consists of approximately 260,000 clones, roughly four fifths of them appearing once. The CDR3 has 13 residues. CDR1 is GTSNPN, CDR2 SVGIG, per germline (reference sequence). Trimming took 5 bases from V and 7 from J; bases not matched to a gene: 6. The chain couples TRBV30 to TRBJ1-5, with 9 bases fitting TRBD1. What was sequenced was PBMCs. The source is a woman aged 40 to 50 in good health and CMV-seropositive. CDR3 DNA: TGTGCCTGGGGGCTGGACAGGGGACAGCCCCAGCATTTT. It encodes CAWGLDRGQPQHF.